Listed below are T cell receptor beta chains from one sample, sequenced in a study of cytomegalovirus exposure and HLA in healthy donors. TCRdb keeps only in-frame clones here, not all; method: immunoSEQ multiplex PCR. The sample carries about 280,000 clones, more than 75% recorded once. The sample comprised PBMCs. These receptors came from a woman under 30 in good health and CMV-seronegative. Each CDR3 is given with its conserved first and last residue. The D gene is left open where the match is weak. Expanded clones get a size class; other rows say once, few or many, or leave the size out.

NA,TRBD1,TRBJ2-5,TRBV28,CASSPDRGMEETQYF,TGTGCCAGCAGTCCGGACAGGGGAATGGAAGAGACCCAGTACTTC
NA,TRBD2,TRBJ2-7,TRBV5-1,CASSLGGLAGGYEQYF,TGCGCCAGCAGCTTGGGGGGACTAGCGGGAGGGTACGAGCAGTACTTC
NA,TRBD2,TRBJ2-7,TRBV7-6,CASRTSGSTEQYF,TGTGCCAGCAGGACTAGCGGGAGTACCGAGCAGTACTTC
NA,NA,TRBJ2-1,TRBV6-5,CASERESEQFF,TGTGCCAGTGAAAGGGAGAGTGAGCAGTTCTTC
NA,TRBD2,TRBJ2-7,TRBV5-4,CASGRTSGRGPYEQYF,TGTGCCAGCGGTCGGACTAGCGGGAGGGGCCCCTACGAGCAGTACTTC
NA,NA,TRBJ2-7,TRBV19,CASSFPGVLSEQYF,TGTGCCAGTAGTTTCCCGGGAGTCTTGTCCGAGCAGTACTTC
NA,TRBD1,TRBJ2-5,TRBV5-4,CASSAGQGRETQYF,TGTGCCAGCAGCGCGGGACAGGGGCGAGAGACCCAGTACTTC
NA,TRBD2,TRBJ2-3,TRBV6-1,CASNRASGSTDTQYF,TGTGCCAGCAACCGGGCTAGCGGTAGCACAGATACGCAGTATTTT
NA,NA,TRBJ1-2,TRBV2,CASSESGGYTF,TGTGCCAGCAGTGAATCGGGTGGCTACACCTTC
NA,TRBD2,TRBJ2-1,TRBV5-1,CASSGVLAGGEGEQFF,TGCGCCAGCAGTGGGGTCCTAGCGGGAGGGGAGGGTGAGCAGTTCTTC
NA,TRBD1,TRBJ2-7,TRBV9,CASSVGGQGYEQYF,TGTGCCAGCAGCGTAGGGGGACAGGGCTACGAGCAGTACTTC
NA,NA,TRBJ2-7,TRBV5-1,CASSLEGGNYEQYF,TGCGCCAGCAGCTTGGAGGGCGGGAACTACGAGCAGTACTTC
NA,TRBD1,TRBJ2-6,TRBV28,CASSSRDRVSGANVLTF,TGTGCCAGCAGTTCCCGGGACAGGGTGTCTGGGGCCAACGTCCTGACTTTC
NA,TRBD1,TRBJ1-5,TRBV27,CASSSGTAATNQPQHF,TGTGCCAGCAGTTCCGGGACAGCCGCCACCAATCAGCCCCAGCATTTT
NA,TRBD1,TRBJ1-6,TRBV9,CASSVTGINSPLHF,TGTGCCAGCAGCGTGACAGGGATTAATTCACCCCTCCACTTT
NA,TRBD2,TRBJ2-1,TRBV10-3,CAISESALRTSEYNEQFF,TGTGCCATCAGTGAGTCGGCCCTCCGGACTAGCGAGTACAATGAGCAGTTCTTC
NA,TRBD1,TRBJ2-5,TRBV28,CASSLGQGTEETQYF,TGTGCCAGCAGTTTGGGACAGGGGACCGAAGAGACCCAGTACTTC
NA,TRBD1,TRBJ1-4,TRBV2,CASTGTADEKLFF,TGTGCCAGTACCGGGACAGCCGATGAAAAACTGTTTTTT
NA,TRBD2,TRBJ2-1,TRBV6-5,CASSRRSGSYNEQFF,TGTGCCAGCTCCCGGAGGAGCGGGAGCTACAATGAGCAGTTCTTC
NA,NA,TRBJ2-5,TRBV13,CASSLGVAQETQYF,TGTGCCAGCAGCTTAGGTGTGGCCCAAGAGACCCAGTACTTC
NA,NA,TRBJ1-6,TRBV5-1,CASSPTPNRDSPLHF,TGCGCCAGCAGCCCAACCCCTAACAGGGATTCACCCCTCCACTTT
NA,TRBD1,TRBJ1-4,TRBV10-3,CAIKGTGDEKLFF,TGTGCCATCAAGGGGACAGGGGATGAAAAACTGTTTTTT
NA,NA,TRBJ2-5,TRBV2,CASSKGPALQETQYF,TGTGCCAGCAGTAAGGGGCCAGCCCTACAAGAGACCCAGTACTTC
NA,TRBD2,TRBJ2-1,TRBV5-6,CASSLELLAGLYNEQFF,TGTGCCAGCAGCTTGGAGCTGCTAGCGGGACTGTACAATGAGCAGTTCTTC
NA,NA,TRBJ2-3,TRBV2,CASRMRAASSTDTQYF,TGTGCCAGCAGGATGAGAGCGGCCTCTAGCACAGATACGCAGTATTTT
NA,TRBD1,TRBJ1-5,TRBV6-1,CASSETGQAQPQHF,TGTGCCAGCAGTGAAACGGGACAGGCTCAGCCCCAGCATTTT
NA,NA,TRBJ2-1,TRBV9,CASSVTGAGNEQFF,TGTGCCAGCAGCGTGACCGGGGCGGGGAATGAGCAGTTCTTC
NA,TRBD2,TRBJ2-1,TRBV10-1,CASGTSGYNEQFF,TGCGCCAGCGGGACTAGCGGCTACAATGAGCAGTTCTTC
few,NA,TRBJ2-7,TRBV4-1,CASSQDRSQRNEQYF,TGCGCCAGCAGCCAAGATAGGAGTCAGCGAAACGAGCAGTACTTC
NA,NA,TRBJ1-3,TRBV5-1,CASSLREGGNTIYF,TGCGCCAGCAGCTTGCGGGAAGGGGGAAACACCATATATTTT
NA,TRBD2,TRBJ2-7,TRBV6-6,CASWTRGSFEQYF,TGTGCCAGCTGGACTAGGGGCTCTTTCGAGCAGTACTTC
NA,NA,TRBJ1-1,TRBV9,CASSVSRNTEAFF,TGTGCCAGCAGCGTATCTAGGAACACTGAAGCTTTCTTT
NA,NA,TRBJ1-2,TRBV7-3,CASSRTGSSPF,TGTGCCAGCAGTCGAACAGGGAGCTCCCCTTTC
once,TRBD2,TRBJ2-5,TRBV5-4,CASSLREGLETQYF,TGTGCCAGCAGCTTGAGGGAGGGCCTGGAGACCCAGTACTTC
NA,NA,TRBJ2-7,TRBV6-5,CASSTLAGEQYF,TGTGCCAGCAGCACACTAGCCGGGGAGCAGTACTTC
NA,TRBD2,TRBJ2-3,TRBV7-6,CASSIGTSGSDTQYF,TGTGCCAGCAGCATCGGGACTAGCGGGAGTGATACGCAGTATTTT
NA,NA,TRBJ2-1,TRBV4-1,CASSQAGVRNEQFF,TGCGCCAGCAGCCAAGCGGGAGTTCGCAATGAGCAGTTCTTC
NA,TRBD2,TRBJ2-3,TRBV30,CAWMAGGTDTQYF,TGTGCCTGGATGGCGGGAGGGACAGATACGCAGTATTTT
NA,NA,TRBJ2-7,TRBV4-1,CASSLPGDKISYEQYF,TGCGCCAGCAGCCTCCCGGGAGACAAAATCTCGTACGAGCAGTACTTC
NA,TRBD2,TRBJ2-2,TRBV9,CASSLLAGTNTGELFF,TGTGCCAGCAGCCTACTAGCGGGAACGAACACCGGGGAGCTGTTTTTT
NA,TRBD1,TRBJ2-7,TRBV7-8,CASSLAGQGIRMKQYF,TGTGCCAGCAGCTTAGCGGGACAGGGTATCCGTATGAAGCAGTACTTC
NA,NA,TRBJ2-3,TRBV27,CATREYRTDTQYF,TGTGCCACCCGGGAGTACCGCACAGATACGCAGTATTTT
NA,TRBD2,TRBJ2-1,TRBV7-3,CASSPRSAGGRRDEQFF,TGTGCCAGCAGCCCCCGGTCCGCGGGAGGGCGGAGGGATGAGCAGTTCTTC
NA,NA,TRBJ2-7,TRBV6-1,CASSEWTVVYEQYF,TGTGCCAGCAGTGAATGGACAGTGGTATACGAGCAGTACTTC
few,NA,TRBJ1-1,TRBV30,CAWSPLDRNTEAFF,TGTGCCTGGAGTCCGCTGGACAGGAACACTGAAGCTTTCTTT
NA,TRBD1,TRBJ2-5,TRBV2,CASSEYQGAETQYF,TGTGCCAGCAGTGAGTACCAGGGGGCAGAGACCCAGTACTTC
NA,NA,TRBJ2-7,TRBV9,CASSVAEVSSSYEQYF,TGTGCCAGCAGCGTAGCTGAGGTCTCTAGCTCCTACGAGCAGTACTTC
NA,TRBD2,TRBJ2-7,TRBV15,CATSRVPSLAPGTSNYEQYF,TGTGCCACCAGCAGAGTGCCCTCCCTTGCGCCCGGGACTAGCAACTACGAGCAGTACTTC
NA,NA,TRBJ2-2,TRBV7-2,CASSLVRGNTGELFF,TGTGCCAGCAGCTTAGTTCGGGGAAACACCGGGGAGCTGTTTTTT
few,NA,TRBJ2-5,TRBV4-2,CASSPSSGETQYF,TGTGCCAGCAGCCCGTCCTCGGGGGAGACCCAGTACTTC
NA,NA,TRBJ1-1,TRBV9,CASSTGTANTEAFF,TGTGCCAGCTCTACGGGTACGGCGAACACTGAAGCTTTCTTT
NA,NA,TRBJ1-2,TRBV4-2,CASSQDRGTWGGYTF,TGTGCCAGCAGCCAGGACCGGGGGACGTGGGGTGGCTACACCTTC
NA,TRBD1,TRBJ2-7,TRBV9,CASSGAGTETNYEQYF,TGTGCCAGCAGCGGAGCCGGGACAGAGACTAACTACGAGCAGTACTTC
NA,TRBD2,TRBJ2-7,TRBV4-1,CASSQYWAGEEQYF,TGCGCCAGCAGCCAATATTGGGCGGGAGAAGAGCAGTACTTC
NA,NA,TRBJ2-7,TRBV10-3,CAISESKRTAPTEQYF,TGTGCCATCAGTGAGTCGAAGAGGACAGCCCCGACCGAGCAGTACTTC
NA,NA,TRBJ2-7,TRBV27,CASSFARPGDEQYF,TGTGCCAGCAGTTTCGCGAGACCGGGAGACGAGCAGTACTTC
NA,NA,TRBJ1-1,TRBV25-1,CASSGLPAREAFF,TGTGCCAGCAGTGGGCTGCCTGCACGAGAAGCTTTCTTT